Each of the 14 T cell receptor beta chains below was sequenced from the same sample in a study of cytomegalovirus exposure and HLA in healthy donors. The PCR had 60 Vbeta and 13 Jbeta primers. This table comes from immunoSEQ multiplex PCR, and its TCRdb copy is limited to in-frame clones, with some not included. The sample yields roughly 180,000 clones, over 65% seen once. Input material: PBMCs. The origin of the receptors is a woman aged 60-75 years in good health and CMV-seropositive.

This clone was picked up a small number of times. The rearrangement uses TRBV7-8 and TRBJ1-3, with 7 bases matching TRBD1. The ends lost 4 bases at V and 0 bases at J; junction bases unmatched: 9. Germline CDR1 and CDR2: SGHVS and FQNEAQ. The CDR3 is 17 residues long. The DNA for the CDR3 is TGTGCCAGCAGCTCGAGGGACAGCCGATACTCTGGAAACACCATATATTTT. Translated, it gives CASSSRDSRYSGNTIYF. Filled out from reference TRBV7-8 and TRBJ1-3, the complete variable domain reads GAGVSQSPRYKVAKRGQDVALRCDPISGHVSLFWYQQALGQGPEFLTYFQNEAQLDKSGLPSDRFFAERPEGSVSTLKIQRTQQEDSAVYLCASSSRDSRYSGNTIYFGEGSWLTVV.

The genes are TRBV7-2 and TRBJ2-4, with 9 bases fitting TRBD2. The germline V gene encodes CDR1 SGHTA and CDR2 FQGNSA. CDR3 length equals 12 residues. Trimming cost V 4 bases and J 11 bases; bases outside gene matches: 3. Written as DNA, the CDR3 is TGTGCCAGCAGCTCCGGCGGGGGGGTTCAGTACTTC. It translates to CASSSGGGVQYF.

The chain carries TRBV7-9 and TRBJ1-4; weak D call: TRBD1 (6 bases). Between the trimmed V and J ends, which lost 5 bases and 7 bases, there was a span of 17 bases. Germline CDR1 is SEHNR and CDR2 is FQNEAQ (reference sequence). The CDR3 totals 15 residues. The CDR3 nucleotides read TGTGCCAGCAGCGCGAACCAGGGGACGGGTGAAAAACTGTTTTTT. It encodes CASSANQGTGEKLFF.

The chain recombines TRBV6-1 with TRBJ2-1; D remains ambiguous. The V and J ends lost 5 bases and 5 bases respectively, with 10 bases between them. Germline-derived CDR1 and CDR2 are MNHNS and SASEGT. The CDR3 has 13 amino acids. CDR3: CASSHKPHNEQFF. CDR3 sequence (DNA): TGTGCCAGCAGTCACAAACCGCACAATGAGCAGTTCTTC.

The CDR3 DNA reads as TGTGCCAGCAGTTATAGTCAGGGGAACTATGGCTACACCTTC. Translating gives CASSYSQGNYGYTF. The V call is TRBV6-5, the J call TRBJ1-2, with D perhaps matching TRBD1 (6 bases). The germline CDR1 and CDR2 sequences are MNHEY and SVGAGI. CDR3 size: 14 residues. The ends were cut back, 3 bases at V and 2 bases at J, with 10 bases in the middle.

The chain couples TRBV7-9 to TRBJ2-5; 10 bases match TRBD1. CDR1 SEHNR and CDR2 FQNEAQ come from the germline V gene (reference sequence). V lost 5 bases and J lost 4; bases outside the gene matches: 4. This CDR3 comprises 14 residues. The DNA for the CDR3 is TGTGCCAGCAGCGGACAGGGGGAGGGAGAGACCCAGTACTTC. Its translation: CASSGQGEGETQYF.

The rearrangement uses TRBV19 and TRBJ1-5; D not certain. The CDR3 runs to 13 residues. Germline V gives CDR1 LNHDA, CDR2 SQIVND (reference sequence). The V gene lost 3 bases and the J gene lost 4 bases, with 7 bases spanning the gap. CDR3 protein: CASSMVSNQPQHF. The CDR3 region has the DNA TGTGCCAGTAGTATGGTCAGTAATCAGCCCCAGCATTTT.

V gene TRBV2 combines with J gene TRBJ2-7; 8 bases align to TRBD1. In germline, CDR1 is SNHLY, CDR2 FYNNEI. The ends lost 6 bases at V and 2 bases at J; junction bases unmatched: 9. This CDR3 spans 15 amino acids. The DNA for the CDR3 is TGTGCCAGCAGCCTCGGGACAGGCCTAACCTACGAGCAGTACTTC. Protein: CASSLGTGLTYEQYF.

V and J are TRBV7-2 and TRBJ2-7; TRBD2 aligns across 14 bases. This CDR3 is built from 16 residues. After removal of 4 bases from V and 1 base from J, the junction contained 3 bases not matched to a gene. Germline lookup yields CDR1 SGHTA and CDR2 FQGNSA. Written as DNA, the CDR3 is TGTGCCAGCAGCTCAGGGACTAGCGGGGGTTCCTACGAGCAGTACTTC. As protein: CASSSGTSGGSYEQYF.

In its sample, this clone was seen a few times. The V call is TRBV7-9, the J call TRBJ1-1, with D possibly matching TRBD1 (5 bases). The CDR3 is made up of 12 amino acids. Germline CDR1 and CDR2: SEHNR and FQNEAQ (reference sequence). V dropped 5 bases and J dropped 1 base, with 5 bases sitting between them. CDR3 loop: CASSTGNTEAFF. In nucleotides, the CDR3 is TGTGCCAGCAGCACAGGGAACACTGAAGCTTTCTTT.

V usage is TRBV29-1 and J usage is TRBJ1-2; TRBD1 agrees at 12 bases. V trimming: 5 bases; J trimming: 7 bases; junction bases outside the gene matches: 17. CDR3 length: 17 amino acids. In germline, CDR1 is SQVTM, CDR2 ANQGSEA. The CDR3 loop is CSVSRLNSGTGGTGYTF. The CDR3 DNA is TGCAGCGTTTCCCGACTTAATTCCGGGACAGGGGGCACTGGCTACACCTTC. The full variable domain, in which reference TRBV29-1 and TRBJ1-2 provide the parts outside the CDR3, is SAVISQKPSRDICQRGTSLTIQCQVDSQVTMMFWYRQQPGQSLTLIATANQGSEATYESGFVIDKFPISRPNLTFSTLTVSNMSPEDSSIYLCSVSRLNSGTGGTGYTFGSGTRLTVV.

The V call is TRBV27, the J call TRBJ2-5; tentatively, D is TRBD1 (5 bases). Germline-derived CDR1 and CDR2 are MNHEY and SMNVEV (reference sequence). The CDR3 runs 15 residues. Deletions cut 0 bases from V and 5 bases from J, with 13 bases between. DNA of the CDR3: TGTGCCAGCAGTTTATCAGTCAGGGTGGCTGAGACCCAGTACTTC. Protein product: CASSLSVRVAETQYF.

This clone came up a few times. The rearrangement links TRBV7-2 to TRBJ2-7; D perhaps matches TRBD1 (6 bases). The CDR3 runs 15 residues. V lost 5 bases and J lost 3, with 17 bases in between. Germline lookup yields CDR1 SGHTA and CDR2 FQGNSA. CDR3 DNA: TGTGCCAGCAGCCCGTCTCCTACAGGGATCTACGAGCAGTACTTC. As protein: CASSPSPTGIYEQYF.

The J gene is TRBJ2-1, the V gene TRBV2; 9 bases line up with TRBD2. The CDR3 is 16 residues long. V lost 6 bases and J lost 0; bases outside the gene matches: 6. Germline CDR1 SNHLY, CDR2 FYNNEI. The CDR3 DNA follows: TGTGCCAGCAGCTTACTAGCGGGCAGCTCCTACAATGAGCAGTTCTTC. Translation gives CASSLLAGSSYNEQFF.